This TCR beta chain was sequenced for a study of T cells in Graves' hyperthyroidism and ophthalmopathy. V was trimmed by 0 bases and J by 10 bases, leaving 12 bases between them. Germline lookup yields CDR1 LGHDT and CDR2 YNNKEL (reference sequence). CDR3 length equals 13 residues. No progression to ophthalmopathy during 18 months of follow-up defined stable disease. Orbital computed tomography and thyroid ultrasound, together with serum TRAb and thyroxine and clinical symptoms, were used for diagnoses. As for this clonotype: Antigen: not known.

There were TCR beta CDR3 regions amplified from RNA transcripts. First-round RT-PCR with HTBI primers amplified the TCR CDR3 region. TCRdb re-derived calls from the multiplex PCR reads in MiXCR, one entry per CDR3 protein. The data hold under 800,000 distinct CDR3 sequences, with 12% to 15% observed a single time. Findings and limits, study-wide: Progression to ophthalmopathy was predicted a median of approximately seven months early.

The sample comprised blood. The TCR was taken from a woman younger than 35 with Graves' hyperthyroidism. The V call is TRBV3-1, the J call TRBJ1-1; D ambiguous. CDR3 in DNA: TGTGCCAGCAGCCAAGACCGGGATAAGGGAGCTTTCTTT. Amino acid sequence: CASSQDRDKGAFF.